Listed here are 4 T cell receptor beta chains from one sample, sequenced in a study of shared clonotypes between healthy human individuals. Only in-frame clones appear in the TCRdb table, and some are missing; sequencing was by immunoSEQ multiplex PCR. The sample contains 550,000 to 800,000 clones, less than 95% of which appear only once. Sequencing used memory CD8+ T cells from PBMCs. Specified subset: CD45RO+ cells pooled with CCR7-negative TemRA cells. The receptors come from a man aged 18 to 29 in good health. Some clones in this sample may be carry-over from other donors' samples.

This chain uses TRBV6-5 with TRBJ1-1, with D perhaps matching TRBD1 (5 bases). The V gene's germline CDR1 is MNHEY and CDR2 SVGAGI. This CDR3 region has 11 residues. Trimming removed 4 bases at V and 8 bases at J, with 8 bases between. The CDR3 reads CASSLGVEAFF. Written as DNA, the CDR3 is TGTGCCAGCAGTTTGGGGGTGGAAGCTTTCTTT.

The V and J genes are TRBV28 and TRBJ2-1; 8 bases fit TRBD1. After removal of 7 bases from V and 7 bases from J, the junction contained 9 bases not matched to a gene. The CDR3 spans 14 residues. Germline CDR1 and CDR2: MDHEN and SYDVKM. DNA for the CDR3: TGTGCCAGCAACACCGGGACAGGCTGGAATGAGCAGTTCTTC. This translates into CASNTGTGWNEQFF.

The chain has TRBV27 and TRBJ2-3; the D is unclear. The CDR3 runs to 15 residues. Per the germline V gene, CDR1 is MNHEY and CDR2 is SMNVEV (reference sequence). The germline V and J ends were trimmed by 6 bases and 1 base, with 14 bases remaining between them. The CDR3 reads CASSQISFGTDTQYF. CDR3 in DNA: TGTGCCAGCAGCCAGATTTCTTTCGGCACAGATACGCAGTATTTT.

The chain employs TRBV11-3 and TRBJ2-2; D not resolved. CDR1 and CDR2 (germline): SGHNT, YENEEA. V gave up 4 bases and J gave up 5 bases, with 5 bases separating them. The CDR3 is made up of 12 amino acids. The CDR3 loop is CASSSKTGELFF. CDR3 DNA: TGTGCCAGCAGCTCCAAAACCGGGGAGCTGTTTTTT.